Each of the 18 T cell receptor beta chains below was sequenced from the same sample in a study of identical twins. A single record per CDR3 protein comes from TCRdb applying MiXCR to the 5' RACE reads. There are 1,800,000 or so distinct CDR3 sequences in the sample; roughly a third occur only once, and more than 0.25% lies in the top ten. The sequenced sample was cord blood. These receptors originate from a newborn girl in good health.

In its sample, this clonotype was seen a few times. J is TRBJ1-6 and V is TRBV7-9; 7 bases are a match to TRBD1. V lost 4 bases and J lost 6; bases outside the gene matches: 9. Germline CDR1 reads SEHNR; CDR2 reads FQNEAQ (reference sequence). CDR3 length: 16 amino acids. In nucleotides, the CDR3 is TGTGCCAGCAGCTCCCCGGTGGGACAGATTAATTCACCCCTCCACTTT. It specifies CASSSPVGQINSPLHF.

The V gene is TRBV28, the J gene TRBJ2-7, with 7 bases lining up with TRBD1. The CDR3 contains 14 residues. CDR1 is MDHEN and CDR2 is SYDVKM in the germline V gene. The trim removed 5 bases at V and 4 bases at J, leaving 8 bases unmatched. CDR3 region: CASSPQGEGYEQYF. CDR3 DNA: TGTGCCAGCAGTCCCCAGGGGGAAGGGTACGAGCAGTACTTC. The complete variable domain, with remaining parts taken from reference TRBV28 and TRBJ2-7, reads DVKVTQSSRYLVKRTGEKVFLECVQDMDHENMFWYRQDPGLGLRLIYFSYDVKMKEKGDIPEGYSVSREKKERFSLILESASTNQTSMYLCASSPQGEGYEQYFGPGTRLTVT.

The rearrangement uses TRBV28 and TRBJ1-5; weak D call: TRBD1 (5 bases). Trimming stripped 4 bases from V and 0 bases from J, with 10 bases between. Per germline, CDR1 MDHEN and CDR2 SYDVKM. The CDR3 is 15 residues long. CDR3 coding DNA: TGTGCCAGCAGTTACACGACAGCTAGCAATCAGCCCCAGCATTTT. It codes for CASSYTTASNQPQHF.

This clonotype was recorded at least ten times. One end of the junction is discordant with germline, which a read error may explain. The rearrangement uses TRBV27 and TRBJ2-3; 10 nucleotides agree with TRBD2. The germline V gene has CDR1 MNHEY and CDR2 SMNVEV (reference sequence). This CDR3 is 15 amino acids long. Here the CDR3 DNA reads TGCGCCAGCAGCCATAGCGGGGGGCGCACAGATACGCAGTATTTT. Protein product: CASSHSGGRTDTQYF.

The rearrangement links TRBV12-3 or TRBV12-4 to TRBJ2-3; D might be TRBD2 (6 bases). This CDR3 spans 14 amino acids. V was pared by 5 bases and J by 2 bases, with 11 bases between. CDR3 in amino acids: CASSPTSHTDTQYF. For the CDR3, the DNA is TGTGCCAGCAGTCCGACTAGTCACACAGATACGCAGTATTTT.

This clonotype has only a few counts. The chain combines TRBV3-1 with TRBJ2-7; tentative D call: TRBD2 (6 bases). This CDR3 has 16 amino acids. The germline V and J ends were trimmed by 4 bases and 4 bases, with 20 bases remaining between them. Germline V gene data show CDR1 as LGHDT and CDR2 as YNNKEL (reference sequence). The CDR3 loop is CASSPTSPWVLYEQYF. CDR3 DNA: TGTGCCAGCAGCCCTACTAGCCCGTGGGTCTTATACGAGCAGTACTTC.

The chain couples TRBV6-1 to TRBJ1-1; no clear D. V was shortened by 4 bases and J by 4 bases, with 13 bases between the two germline ends. Germline CDR1 is MNHNS and CDR2 is SASEGT. The CDR3 spans 14 residues. As DNA, the CDR3 is TGTGCCAGCAGTGTGGCGGGTTTTGGCACTGAAGCTTTCTTT. This sequence encodes CASSVAGFGTEAFF.

This chain joins TRBV12-3 or TRBV12-4 and TRBJ2-3, with 11 positions matching TRBD2. The ends lost 6 bases at V and 4 bases at J; junction bases unmatched: 6. The CDR3 is made up of 15 amino acids. The CDR3 DNA follows: TGTGCCAGCAGGCCTACTAGCGGGAGTCCAGATACGCAGTATTTT. This codes for CASRPTSGSPDTQYF.

The CDR3 DNA sequence: TGCGCCAGCAGCTTGGAAGGTACAGGGGGGCGCCCAACTAATGAAAAACTGTTTTTT. As protein: CASSLEGTGGRPTNEKLFF. J is TRBJ1-4 and V is TRBV5-1; 8 nucleotides match TRBD1. V was clipped by 0 bases and J by 0 bases; unmatched bases: 10. The CDR3 has 19 residues. The germline V gene has CDR1 SGHRS and CDR2 YFSETQ. The variable domain in full, with the rest retrieved from reference TRBV5-1 and TRBJ1-4, is KAGVTQTPRYLIKTRGQQVTLSCSPISGHRSVSWYQQTPGQGLQFLFEYFSETQRNKGNFPGRFSGRQFSNSRSEMNVSTLELGDSALYLCASSLEGTGGRPTNEKLFFGSGTQLSVL.

This rearrangement joins TRBV20-1 to TRBJ2-1, with 8 bases matching TRBD1. J gave up 10 bases and V 4 bases, and 6 bases lay outside the gene matches. Germline V lookup: CDR1 DFQATT, CDR2 SNEGSKA (reference sequence). The CDR3 covers 12 residues. The CDR3 nucleotides are TGCAGTGCTAACCGACAGGGGATGGAGCAGTTCTTC. It codes for CSANRQGMEQFF.

Only a few counts were recorded for this clonotype. J is TRBJ2-1 and V is TRBV24-1; 8 bases are a match to TRBD2. CDR1 and CDR2 from the germline V gene are KGHDR and SFDVKD. Trimming took 4 bases from V and 6 from J; bases not matched to a gene: 7. The CDR3 totals 15 residues. Here the CDR3 DNA reads TGTGCCACCAGTGACGCACCCGGGACTAGCAATGAGCAGTTCTTC. Encoded protein: CATSDAPGTSNEQFF.

This clonotype was counted many times. V is TRBV5-1 and J is TRBJ2-3; tentatively, D is TRBD1 (5 bases). Per the germline V gene, CDR1 is SGHRS and CDR2 is YFSETQ. The CDR3 is 15 residues long. V was pared by 1 base and J by 2 bases, with 11 bases between. This chain's CDR3 is CASSLRSGHTDTQYF. DNA of the CDR3: TGCGCCAGCAGCTTGAGGTCAGGGCACACAGATACGCAGTATTTT.

This clonotype showed up just a few times. The rearrangement uses TRBV12-3 or TRBV12-4 and TRBJ1-1; D is unresolved. Trimming took 3 bases from V and 1 from J, leaving 9 bases between them. The CDR3 extends over 14 amino acids. CDR3 amino acids: CASSFAPGNTEAFF. For the CDR3, the DNA is TGTGCCAGCAGTTTCGCCCCGGGGAACACTGAAGCTTTCTTT.

This clonotype was seen only a few times. The chain recombines TRBV29-1 with TRBJ1-6, with TRBD1 as a possible D gene (5 bases). The germline gives CDR1 SQVTM, CDR2 ANQGSEA. Trimming cost V 5 bases and J 14 bases, with 22 bases left between them. The CDR3 loop spans 14 amino acids. Here the CDR3 DNA reads TGCAGCGTTTGGTCGGGACGGGGGGATTTGGCCCTCCACTTT. Protein: CSVWSGRGDLALHF.

Notes on this clonotype: A much larger clone differs by one base, so this may be a read error. The J gene is TRBJ2-1, the V gene TRBV28; 8 bases align to TRBD1. The DNA end is a closer match to TRBJ2-7, so the J assignment may be wrong. Germline V gene data show CDR1 as MDHEN and CDR2 as SYDVKM. CDR3 length equals 13 residues. The DNA for the CDR3 is TGTGCCAGCAGACGGGACAGGAACAATGAGCAGTACTTC. Amino acid sequence: CASRRDRNNEQYF.

This chain joins TRBV10-3 and TRBJ2-1; TRBD2 matches 13 bases. V was clipped by 6 bases and J by 4 bases; unmatched bases: 15. The CDR3 length is 19 residues. CDR1 is ENHRY and CDR2 is SYGVKD in the germline V gene. For the CDR3, the DNA is TGTGCCATCAGCAACGGACTAGCGGGGGCCCAGCTTAAATACAATGAGCAGTTCTTC. This sequence encodes CAISNGLAGAQLKYNEQFF.

This clonotype was counted only a few times. The CDR3: CASSTTGPHYEQYF. The CDR3 DNA is TGTGCCAGCAGCACGACAGGGCCCCACTACGAGCAGTACTTC. The rearrangement links TRBV6-5 to TRBJ2-7; TRBD1 agrees at 7 bases. J was trimmed by 3 bases and V by 6 bases; bases with no gene match: 8. Germline V gives CDR1 MNHEY, CDR2 SVGAGI. The CDR3 spans 14 residues.

This clonotype was observed a few times. The V call is TRBV14, the J call TRBJ2-5, with TRBD2 matching over 11 bases. This CDR3 comprises 15 residues. The germline CDR1 and CDR2 sequences are SGHDN and FVKESK. The V segment lost 5 bases and the J segment 5 bases; nucleotides outside the gene matches: 7. The CDR3 loop is CASSAPGLADETQYF. The CDR3 nucleotides are TGTGCCAGCAGCGCTCCGGGACTAGCGGACGAGACCCAGTACTTC.